This T cell receptor beta chain stems from a study of cytomegalovirus exposure and HLA in healthy donors. In the case of this clone: Antigen: not known. Other DNA sequences within the sample encode an identical CDR3.

J gave up 3 bases and V 0 bases, and 3 bases lay outside the gene matches. Germline V gene sequence: CDR1 SGHRS, CDR2 YFSETQ. The CDR3 has 15 amino acids. Findings of the study overall: Fewer N-insertions than the approximately 610-donor mean were reportedly shown by an Asian-associated ancestry cluster in a later analysis. The records held CMV serostatus as the only immune exposure information. An apparent linkage of common viral pathogens to several of the most significant clusters emerged in a later analysis.

The donors comprised healthy bone marrow donors. PCR involved 60 Vbeta and 13 Jbeta primers. Clones were sequenced by immunoSEQ multiplex PCR, and TCRdb holds only the in-frame ones, with some missing. The sample lists 150,000 or so clones; around three quarters were seen once. This clonotype originated in a woman aged 40 to 49 in good health and CMV-seronegative. Sequencing was performed on PBMCs. This chain uses TRBV5-1 with TRBJ2-7; 10 positions agree with TRBD1. Here the CDR3 reads CASSLAGQGLYEQYF. CDR3 coding DNA: TGCGCCAGCAGCTTGGCGGGACAGGGGCTCTACGAGCAGTACTTC.